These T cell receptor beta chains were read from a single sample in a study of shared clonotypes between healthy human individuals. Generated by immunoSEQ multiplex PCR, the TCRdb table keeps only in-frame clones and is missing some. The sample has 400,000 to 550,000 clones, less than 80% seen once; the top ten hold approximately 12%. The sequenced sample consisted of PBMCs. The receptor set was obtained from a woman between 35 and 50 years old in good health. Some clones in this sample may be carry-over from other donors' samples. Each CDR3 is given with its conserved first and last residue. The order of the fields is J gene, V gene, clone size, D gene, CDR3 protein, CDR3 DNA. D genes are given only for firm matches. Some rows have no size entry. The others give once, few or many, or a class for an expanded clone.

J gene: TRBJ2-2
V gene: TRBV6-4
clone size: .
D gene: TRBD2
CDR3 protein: CATKERDGGELFF
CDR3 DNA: TGTGCCACCAAGGAGCGGGATGGCGGGGAGCTGTTTTTT

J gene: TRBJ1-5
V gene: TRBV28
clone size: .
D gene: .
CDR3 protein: CASSFTDARNQPQHF
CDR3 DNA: TGTGCCAGCAGTTTCACAGACGCTCGAAATCAGCCCCAGCATTTT

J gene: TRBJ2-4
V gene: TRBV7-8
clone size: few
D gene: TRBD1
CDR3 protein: CASSLETGSDIQYF
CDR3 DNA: TGTGCCAGCAGCTTAGAGACAGGGTCAGACATTCAGTACTTC

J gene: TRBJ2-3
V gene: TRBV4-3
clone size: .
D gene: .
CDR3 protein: CASSQEGLRGGYTDTQYF
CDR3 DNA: TGCGCCAGCAGCCAAGAAGGTTTGAGGGGCGGGTACACAGATACGCAGTATTTT

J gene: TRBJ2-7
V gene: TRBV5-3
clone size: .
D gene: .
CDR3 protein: CARSLRVAESYEQYF
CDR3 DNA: TGTGCCAGAAGCTTGAGGGTAGCGGAGTCCTACGAGCAGTACTTC

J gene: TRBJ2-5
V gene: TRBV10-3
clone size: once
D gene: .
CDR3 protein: CAIRPREQETQYF
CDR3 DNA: TGTGCCATCAGGCCCCGGGAGCAAGAGACCCAGTACTTC

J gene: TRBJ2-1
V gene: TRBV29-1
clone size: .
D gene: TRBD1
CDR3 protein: CSAATGDSYNEQFF
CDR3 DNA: TGCAGCGCCGCGACAGGGGATTCCTACAATGAGCAGTTCTTC

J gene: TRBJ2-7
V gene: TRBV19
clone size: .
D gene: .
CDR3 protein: CASSLQVGNEQYF
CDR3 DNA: TGTGCCAGTAGTCTCCAAGTCGGTAACGAGCAGTACTTC

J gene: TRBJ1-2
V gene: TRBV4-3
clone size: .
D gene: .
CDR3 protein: CASSQEVRANYGYTF
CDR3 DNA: TGCGCCAGCAGCCAAGAGGTGAGGGCTAACTATGGCTACACCTTC

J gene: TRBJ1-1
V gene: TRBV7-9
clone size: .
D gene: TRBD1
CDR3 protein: CASSPNPGQSSDTEAFF
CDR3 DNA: TGTGCCAGCAGCCCGAATCCGGGACAGAGTTCAGACACTGAAGCTTTCTTT

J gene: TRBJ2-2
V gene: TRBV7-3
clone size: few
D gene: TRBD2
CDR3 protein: CASSLGLAGSTGELFF
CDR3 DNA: TGTGCCAGCAGCCTCGGACTAGCGGGAAGCACCGGGGAGCTGTTTTTT

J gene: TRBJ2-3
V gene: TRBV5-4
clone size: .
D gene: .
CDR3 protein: CASSSPAASSGSTDTQYF
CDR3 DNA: TGTGCCAGCAGCTCACCCGCCGCCTCTTCCGGGAGCACAGATACGCAGTATTTT

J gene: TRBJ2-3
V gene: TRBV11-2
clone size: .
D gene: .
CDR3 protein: CASSLESLQRLTDTQYF
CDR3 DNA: TGTGCCAGCAGCTTAGAGAGTCTCCAGAGATTAACAGATACGCAGTATTTT

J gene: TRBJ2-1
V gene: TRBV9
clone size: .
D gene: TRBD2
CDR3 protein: CASSPGTSLYNEQFF
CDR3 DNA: TGTGCCAGCAGCCCCGGGACTAGCTTATACAATGAGCAGTTCTTC

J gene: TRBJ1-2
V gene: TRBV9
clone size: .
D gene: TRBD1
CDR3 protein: CASSAGQGEPYGYTF
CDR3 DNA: TGTGCCAGCAGCGCGGGACAGGGAGAGCCTTATGGCTACACCTTC

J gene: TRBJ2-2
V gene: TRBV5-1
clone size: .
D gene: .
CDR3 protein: CASSLGTSGELFF
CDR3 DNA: TGCGCCAGCAGCTTGGGTACTTCTGGGGAGCTGTTTTTT

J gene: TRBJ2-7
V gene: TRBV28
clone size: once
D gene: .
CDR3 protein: CASSFVGSPEQYF
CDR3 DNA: TGTGCCAGCAGTTTTGTCGGGAGCCCCGAGCAGTACTTC

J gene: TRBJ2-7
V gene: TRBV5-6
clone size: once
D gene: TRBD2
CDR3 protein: CASPTGTTLPYEQYF
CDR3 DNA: TGTGCCAGCCCCACCGGGACTACCCTACCCTACGAGCAGTACTTC

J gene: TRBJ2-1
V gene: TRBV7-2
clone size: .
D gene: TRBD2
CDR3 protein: CASTPGTSVHNEQFF
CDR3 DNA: TGTGCCAGCACCCCCGGGACTAGCGTCCACAATGAGCAGTTCTTC

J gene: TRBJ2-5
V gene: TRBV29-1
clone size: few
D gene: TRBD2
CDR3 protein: CSVGAGGEWETQYF
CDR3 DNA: TGCAGCGTTGGGGCGGGAGGGGAGTGGGAGACCCAGTACTTC

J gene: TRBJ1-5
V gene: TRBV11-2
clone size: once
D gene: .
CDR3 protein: CASSSGYNQPQHF
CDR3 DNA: TGTGCCAGCAGCTCCGGGTACAATCAGCCCCAGCATTTT

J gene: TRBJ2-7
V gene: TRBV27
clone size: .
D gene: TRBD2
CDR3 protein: CASSPSGAGGSYEQYF
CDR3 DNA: TGTGCCAGCAGCCCCTCCGGAGCGGGAGGCTCCTACGAGCAGTACTTC

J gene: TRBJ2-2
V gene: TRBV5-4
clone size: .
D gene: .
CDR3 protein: CASSAPGTVTGELFF
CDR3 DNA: TGTGCCAGCAGCGCGCCCGGGACCGTCACCGGGGAGCTGTTTTTT

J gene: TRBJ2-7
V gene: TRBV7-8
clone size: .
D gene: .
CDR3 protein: CASSQDRSSSYEQYF
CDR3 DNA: TGTGCCAGCAGCCAAGACAGGAGCAGCTCCTACGAGCAGTACTTC

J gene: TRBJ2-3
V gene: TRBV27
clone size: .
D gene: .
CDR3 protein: CASSAPPDTQYF
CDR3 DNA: TGTGCCAGCAGTGCCCCCCCAGATACGCAGTATTTT

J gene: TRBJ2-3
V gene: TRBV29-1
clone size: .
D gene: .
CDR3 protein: CSVARTGFVDSF
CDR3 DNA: TGCAGCGTTGCCCGGACTGGCTTCGTGGACTCTTTT

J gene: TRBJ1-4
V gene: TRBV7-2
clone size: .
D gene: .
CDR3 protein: CASSADVTVDRGKLFF
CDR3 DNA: TGTGCCAGCAGCGCGGACGTCACCGTGGATAGAGGAAAACTGTTTTTT

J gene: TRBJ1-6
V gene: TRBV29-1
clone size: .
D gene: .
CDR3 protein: CSVATRAGGPLHF
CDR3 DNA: TGCAGCGTAGCTACGAGGGCCGGGGGACCCCTCCACTTT